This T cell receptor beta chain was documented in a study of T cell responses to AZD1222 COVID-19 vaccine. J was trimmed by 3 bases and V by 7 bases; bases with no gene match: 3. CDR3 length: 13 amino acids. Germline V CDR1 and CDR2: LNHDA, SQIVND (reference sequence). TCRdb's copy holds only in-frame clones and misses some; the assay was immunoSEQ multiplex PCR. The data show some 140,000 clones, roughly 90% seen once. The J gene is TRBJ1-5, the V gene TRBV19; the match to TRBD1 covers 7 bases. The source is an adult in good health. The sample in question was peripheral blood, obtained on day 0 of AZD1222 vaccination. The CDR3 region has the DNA TGTGCCAGTAACGAGGGGGCCAATCAGCCCCAGCATTTT. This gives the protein CASNEGANQPQHF.